This T cell receptor beta chain derives from a study of blood T cell repertoires in COVID-19. Data came from immunoSEQ multiplex PCR; TCRdb stores just in-frame clones and leaves some out. The sample consists of hundreds of thousands of clones, around 85% of them appearing once. The TCR sequence derives from a woman older than 75 with acute or convalescent COVID-19. Sequenced material: peripheral blood.

CDR3 coding DNA: TGTGCCATCAGTGCTGCCGGGGGTGGCACCGGGGAGCTGTTTTTT. It encodes CAISAAGGGTGELFF. The chain combines TRBV10-3 with TRBJ2-2; perhaps TRBD2 as D (6 bases). The CDR3 covers 15 residues. The V gene lost 4 bases and the J gene lost 4 bases, with 13 bases spanning the gap. Germline CDR1 is ENHRY and CDR2 is SYGVKD.